Shown below are 26 T cell receptor beta chains from a single sample sequenced in a study of CD8+ T cells in alopecia areata. Indicated treatment: oral pan-JAK inhibitor, 5-10 mg twice daily. In each case, RNA was isolated and then reverse transcribed into cDNA as the sequencing template. The protocol was immunoSEQ multiplex PCR, while the TCRdb copy is restricted to in-frame clones and leaves out a portion. The sample carries about 200,000 clones, about 62% recorded once. Sample: CD4+ T cells sorted from blood, taken at week 24, from a patient treated with tofacitinib. These receptors came from a human donor with alopecia areata.

The chain combines TRBV5-1 with TRBJ2-1, with 13 bases that match TRBD2. Germline loops: CDR1 SGHRS, CDR2 YFSETQ. The CDR3 runs to 15 residues. With 4 bases clipped from V and 9 bases from J, the junction kept 7 bases outside the gene matches. The CDR3 is CASSLRTSGSGEQFF. In nucleotides, the CDR3 is TGCGCCAGCAGCCTCCGGACTAGCGGGAGTGGTGAGCAGTTCTTC.

The chain employs TRBV28 and TRBJ1-1; D perhaps matches TRBD1 (5 bases). The germline gives CDR1 MDHEN, CDR2 SYDVKM. The ends were cut back, 7 bases at V and 5 bases at J, with 20 bases in the middle. CDR3 length: 15 amino acids. CDR3 bases: TGTGCCAGCAAGGGAGGGGTTGTCATGGGTACTGAAGCTTTCTTT. Protein product: CASKGGVVMGTEAFF. The whole variable domain, remainder taken from reference TRBV28 and TRBJ1-1, is DVKVTQSSRYLVKRTGEKVFLECVQDMDHENMFWYRQDPGLGLRLIYFSYDVKMKEKGDIPEGYSVSREKKERFSLILESASTNQTSMYLCASKGGVVMGTEAFFGQGTRLTVV.

This clone was detected only a few times. This chain links TRBV7-3 with TRBJ2-1; possibly TRBD1 for D (6 bases). Germline-derived CDR1 and CDR2 are SGHTA and FQGTGA. V was shortened by 8 bases and J by 7 bases, with 12 bases between the two germline ends. The CDR3 has 12 amino acids. The CDR3 reads CASGGDRNEQFF. The CDR3 coding sequence is TGTGCCAGCGGGGGCGATCGGAATGAGCAGTTCTTC.

The genes are TRBV10-3 and TRBJ1-1, with D unclear. CDR3 length equals 11 residues. V shed 5 bases and J shed 1 base, with 2 bases lying between them. Germline lookup yields CDR1 ENHRY and CDR2 SYGVKD. For the CDR3, the DNA is TGTGCCATCAGTTGGAACACTGAAGCTTTCTTT. Amino acids: CAISWNTEAFF.

In this sample, this clone turned up a few times. The J gene is TRBJ2-1, the V gene TRBV10-3, with D possibly being TRBD1 (6 bases). V lost 3 bases, J lost 7 bases, and 19 bases lay in between. The CDR3 has 16 residues. Germline CDR1 ENHRY, CDR2 SYGVKD. CDR3 protein: CAISDADRGGSNEQFF. The CDR3 coding sequence is TGTGCCATCAGTGACGCGGACAGAGGGGGATCGAATGAGCAGTTCTTC.

The chain links TRBV19 to TRBJ2-1; no firm D call. The V gene's germline CDR1 is LNHDA and CDR2 SQIVND (reference sequence). The CDR3 sequence is 14 residues long. Trimming removed 7 bases at V and 0 bases at J, with 10 bases between. CDR3 bases: TGTGCCAGTAACTCAAGGGTCTCCTACAATGAGCAGTTCTTC. Amino acids: CASNSRVSYNEQFF.

The CDR3 is CASSPGTGGQYF. The CDR3 DNA reads as TGTGCCAGCAGCCCGGGGACAGGGGGGCAGTACTTC. The chain combines TRBV5-6 with TRBJ2-7, with 11 bases fitting TRBD1. J was trimmed by 9 bases and V by 4 bases; bases with no gene match: 3. Germline V gene data show CDR1 as SGHDT and CDR2 as YYEEEE. The CDR3 length is 12 residues.

The V call is TRBV7-2, the J call TRBJ2-3; D gene uncertain. The CDR3 has 14 amino acids. V lost 6 bases and J 0 bases, leaving 10 bases between the germline ends. The germline CDR1 and CDR2 sequences are SGHTA and FQGNSA. CDR3 bases: TGTGCCAGCAGGGACCCAGTTAGCACAGATACGCAGTATTTT. Translation gives CASRDPVSTDTQYF.

J is TRBJ1-5 and V is TRBV5-6; D is undetermined. The CDR3 runs 14 residues. In germline, CDR1 is SGHDT, CDR2 YYEEEE. The V end was cut by 3 bases, the J end by 4 bases, with 11 bases between. The CDR3 nucleotides are TGTGCCAGCAGCTCGGGTGGTCGGAATCAGCCCCAGCATTTT. Translated, it gives CASSSGGRNQPQHF.

This clone showed up just a few times. Other nucleotide sequences in the sample specify the same CDR3. This chain uses TRBV7-9 with TRBJ2-3; possibly TRBD2 for D (5 bases). V lost 2 bases to trimming and J lost 6 bases, with 9 bases between them. The CDR3 totals 13 residues. Per germline, CDR1 SEHNR and CDR2 FQNEAQ (reference sequence). CDR3 nucleotide sequence: TGTGCCAGCAGCTTATCGGGGTCGGATACGCAGTATTTT. Encoded protein: CASSLSGSDTQYF. Full variable domain (outside the CDR3, taken from reference TRBV7-9 and TRBJ2-3): DTGVSQNPRHKITKRGQNVTFRCDPISEHNRLYWYRQTLGQGPEFLTYFQNEAQLEKSRLLSDRFSAERPKGSFSTLEIQRTEQGDSAMYLCASSLSGSDTQYFGPGTRLTVL.

The rearrangement joins TRBV9 to TRBJ2-7, with 9 bases that match TRBD2. CDR1 is SGDLS, CDR2 YYNGEE, per germline. V shed 4 bases, J shed 2 bases, and the junction held 4 bases outside the gene matches. This CDR3 spans 14 amino acids. Here the CDR3 DNA reads TGTGCCAGCAGCTCGACTAGCGGTCCCTACGAGCAGTACTTC. It specifies CASSSTSGPYEQYF.

The rearrangement links TRBV4-1 to TRBJ2-2; TRBD2 agrees at 8 bases. This CDR3 is 17 amino acids long. Germline trimming cut 0 bases from V and 0 bases from J; bases unmatched to any gene: 3. Germline lookup yields CDR1 MGHRA and CDR2 YSYEKL. CDR3 nucleotide sequence: TGCGCCAGCAGCCAAGAAGCGGGAGCTGCGAACACCGGGGAGCTGTTTTTT. This codes for CASSQEAGAANTGELFF.

CDR3: CAAPDGPSYEQYF. The CDR3 coding sequence is TGTGCCGCCCCGGACGGACCTTCCTACGAGCAGTACTTC. The J gene is TRBJ2-7, the V gene TRBV6-5; no reliable D call. The CDR3 sequence is 13 residues long. The V end was cut by 11 bases, the J end by 1 base, with 15 bases between. CDR1 and CDR2 (germline): MNHEY, SVGAGI.

The genes are TRBV19 and TRBJ2-1; 13 bases agree with TRBD2. Losses at the gene ends were 5 bases for V and 5 bases for J; bases not matched to a gene: 6. The CDR3 consists of 16 residues. Germline loops: CDR1 LNHDA, CDR2 SQIVND (reference sequence). Written as DNA, the CDR3 is TGTGCCAGTAGTCCCCCCGGACTAGCGGGGGACAATGAGCAGTTCTTC. Translated, it gives CASSPPGLAGDNEQFF.

The rearrangement joins TRBV7-9 to TRBJ2-3, with 11 positions matching TRBD2. V gave up 0 bases and J gave up 6 bases; unmatched junction bases: 8. The CDR3 spans 17 residues. Germline V gene data show CDR1 as SEHNR and CDR2 as FQNEAQ (reference sequence). The DNA for the CDR3 is TGTGCCAGCAGCTTAGCGACTAGCGGGATGGGATCGGATACGCAGTATTTT. Residues: CASSLATSGMGSDTQYF.

The V and J genes are TRBV5-4 and TRBJ1-2, with D unresolved. Trimming took off 3 bases at V and 4 bases at J, with 10 bases between the two ends. Germline V gene sequence: CDR1 SGHNT, CDR2 YYREEE (reference sequence). This CDR3 spans 13 amino acids. In nucleotides, the CDR3 is TGTGCCAGCAGCTCAGCAAGGGCCTATGGCTACACCTTC. This translates into CASSSARAYGYTF.

The rearrangement uses TRBV27 and TRBJ1-2; no definite D call. Trimming stripped 4 bases from V and 0 bases from J, with 12 bases between. Germline lookup yields CDR1 MNHEY and CDR2 SMNVEV (reference sequence). The length of the CDR3 is 15 residues. DNA of the CDR3: TGTGCCAGCAGTTCCCCACTTCGAGCTAACTATGGCTACACCTTC. Its translation is CASSSPLRANYGYTF.

The chain carries TRBV2 and TRBJ2-7; weak D call: TRBD2 (6 bases). The CDR3 is made up of 14 amino acids. Germline assignment: CDR1 SNHLY and CDR2 FYNNEI. The V and J ends lost 5 bases and 2 bases respectively, with 13 bases between them. The CDR3: CASSQDYTPYEQYF. The CDR3 DNA follows: TGTGCCAGCAGTCAGGACTATACCCCCTACGAGCAGTACTTC.

This clone appeared a few times. The chain is built from TRBV5-1 and TRBJ2-7, with unresolved D. The V and J ends lost 4 bases and 3 bases respectively, with 14 bases between them. This CDR3 has 14 amino acids. Germline values: CDR1 SGHRS, CDR2 YFSETQ. CDR3 in DNA: TGCGCCAGCAGCCTGACTGCCGAGAACTACGAGCAGTACTTC. This encodes CASSLTAENYEQYF.

The chain has TRBV19 and TRBJ2-7, with D possibly matching TRBD2 (5 bases). Germline V lookup: CDR1 LNHDA, CDR2 SQIVND (reference sequence). The CDR3 extends over 13 amino acids. Between the trimmed V and J ends, which lost 5 bases and 2 bases, there was a span of 10 bases. CDR3 nucleotide sequence: TGTGCCAGTAGTGTGGACGGGACCTACGAGCAGTACTTC. Protein sequence: CASSVDGTYEQYF.

The V call is TRBV10-3, the J call TRBJ1-5; 7 nucleotides agree with TRBD1. J was trimmed by 6 bases and V by 4 bases; bases with no gene match: 3. Germline V gene data show CDR1 as ENHRY and CDR2 as SYGVKD. The CDR3 is 13 amino acids. The CDR3 protein is CAISGDRVQPQHF. The CDR3 nucleotides are TGTGCCATCAGTGGAGACAGGGTTCAGCCCCAGCATTTT.

A remark on this clone: Other DNA sequences from this sample encode an identical CDR3 as well. The genes are TRBV29-1 and TRBJ2-5; D is tentatively TRBD1 or TRBD2 (5 bases each). In germline, CDR1 is SQVTM, CDR2 ANQGSEA. Trimming shortened V by 4 bases and J by 3 bases, and 6 bases separated the two germline ends. CDR3 length: 11 amino acids. CDR3 protein: CSVGGEETQYF. CDR3 in DNA: TGCAGCGTTGGAGGGGAAGAGACCCAGTACTTC.

V gene TRBV5-4 combines with J gene TRBJ2-4; 8 nucleotides line up with TRBD1. Losses at the gene ends were 1 base for V and 2 bases for J; bases not matched to a gene: 2. Germline V lookup: CDR1 SGHNT, CDR2 YYREEE (reference sequence). This CDR3 has 15 amino acids. The CDR3 DNA is TGTGCCAGCAGCTTGTGGACAGGGACCAAAAACATTCAGTACTTC. It codes for CASSLWTGTKNIQYF.

V is TRBV2 and J is TRBJ1-5, with unresolved D. Germline V CDR1 and CDR2: SNHLY, FYNNEI. Deletions cut 3 bases from V and 2 bases from J, with 11 bases between. This CDR3 comprises 15 residues. In DNA, the CDR3 is TGTGCCAGCAGTGAGGGAAACAAAGGCAATCAGCCCCAGCATTTT. This gives the protein CASSEGNKGNQPQHF.

The chain carries TRBV27 and TRBJ1-2; D gene ambiguous. V lost 2 bases, J lost 0 bases, and 10 bases lay in between. The CDR3 sequence is 15 residues long. The germline V gene has CDR1 MNHEY and CDR2 SMNVEV (reference sequence). For the CDR3, the DNA is TGTGCCAGCAGTTTAAAACCCTACACTAACTATGGCTACACCTTC. As protein: CASSLKPYTNYGYTF.

The rearrangement uses TRBV28 and TRBJ2-6; weak D call: TRBD1 (7 bases). The length of the CDR3 is 16 residues. Trimming left V 10 bases short and J 2 bases short, with 18 bases between. Germline V lookup: CDR1 MDHEN, CDR2 SYDVKM. CDR3 residues: CATKEGAQAGANVLTF. CDR3 sequence (DNA): TGTGCCACCAAGGAGGGGGCGCAAGCTGGGGCCAACGTCCTGACTTTC.